Following are 16 T cell receptor beta chains from one sample sequenced in a study of blood T cell repertoires in COVID-19. Profiling relied on immunoSEQ multiplex PCR, and the TCRdb table lists in-frame clones only, not all of them. The sample yields 150,000 to 180,000 clones, more than 80% seen once. Sequenced material: peripheral blood. These receptors all come from a middle-aged woman with acute or convalescent COVID-19.

V is TRBV19 and J is TRBJ2-3; 8 bases agree with TRBD1. From germline, CDR1 is LNHDA and CDR2 SQIVND (reference sequence). This CDR3 has 16 amino acids. The junction had 9 bases not matched to a gene; V was cut back by 5 bases and J by 2 bases. DNA for the CDR3: TGTGCCAGTAGTCCTTTAGACAGGGGCAACACAGATACGCAGTATTTT. This sequence encodes CASSPLDRGNTDTQYF.

The rearrangement uses TRBV7-2 and TRBJ2-1; 10 bases are shared with TRBD2. After removal of 4 bases from V and 7 bases from J, the junction contained 7 bases not matched to a gene. CDR1 is SGHTA, CDR2 FQGNSA, per germline. The CDR3 sequence is 15 residues long. CDR3 in amino acids: CASSSLAGVGNEQFF. The CDR3 coding sequence is TGTGCCAGCAGCTCCCTAGCGGGAGTCGGTAATGAGCAGTTCTTC.

Here the CDR3 reads CASSGTENTEAFF. The CDR3 DNA sequence: TGCGCCAGCAGTGGGACAGAGAACACTGAAGCTTTCTTT. This chain connects TRBV5-1 to TRBJ1-1, with 7 nucleotides matching TRBD1. CDR1 and CDR2 (germline): SGHRS, YFSETQ. The V gene end was trimmed by 5 bases and the J gene end by 1 base; junction bases not matched to a gene: 2. The CDR3 has 13 residues.

The rearrangement uses TRBV6-5 and TRBJ2-1; 10 nucleotides match TRBD2. Germline V CDR1 and CDR2: MNHEY, SVGAGI. V trimming: 3 bases; J trimming: 5 bases; junction bases outside the gene matches: 1. The CDR3 has 14 amino acids. The CDR3 region has the DNA TGTGCCAGCAGTTATGGGACTAGCGACAATGAGCAGTTCTTC. It codes for CASSYGTSDNEQFF.

The rearrangement uses TRBV7-3 and TRBJ2-5, with 7 bases aligning to TRBD1. The V gene's germline CDR1 is SGHTA and CDR2 FQGTGA. The junction had 11 bases not matched to a gene; V was cut back by 8 bases and J by 5 bases. CDR3 length: 14 amino acids. For the CDR3, the DNA is TGTGCCAGCGGTTCCGGGACAGTTGGGGAGACCCAGTACTTC. It is translated as CASGSGTVGETQYF. Looking up the rest from reference TRBV7-3 and TRBJ2-5 gives the full variable domain: GAGVSQTPSNKVTEKGKYVELRCDPISGHTALYWYRQSLGQGPEFLIYFQGTGAADDSGLPNDRFFAVRPEGSVSTLKIQRTERGDSAVYLCASGSGTVGETQYFGPGTRLLVL.

This clone occurred a few times. V and J are TRBV6-4 and TRBJ2-2; 7 bases map to TRBD2. J was trimmed by 3 bases and V by 2 bases; bases with no gene match: 3. The germline V gene has CDR1 MRHNA and CDR2 SNTAGT. The CDR3 runs 15 residues. The CDR3 DNA follows: TGTGCCAGCAGTGACCGTCGGGGGGACACCGGGGAGCTGTTTTTT. Protein sequence: CASSDRRGDTGELFF.

The CDR3 region is CASSLFRTGGFHEQYF. The CDR3 nucleotides read TGTGCCAGCAGCTTGTTCCGGACCGGGGGGTTCCACGAGCAGTACTTC. The J gene is TRBJ2-7, the V gene TRBV5-5, with 7 bases lining up with TRBD2. With 1 base clipped from V and 5 bases from J, the junction kept 12 bases outside the gene matches. The CDR3 spans 16 residues. Germline V gene data show CDR1 as SGHKS and CDR2 as YYEKEE (reference sequence).

J is TRBJ2-5 and V is TRBV5-1, with D perhaps TRBD2 (7 bases). In germline, CDR1 is SGHRS, CDR2 YFSETQ. The CDR3 extends over 15 amino acids. V shed 5 bases and J shed 2 bases, with 16 bases lying between them. CDR3 coding DNA: TGCGCCAGCAGAGGGGGGGGAACAGTTCAAGAGACCCAGTACTTC. It yields the protein CASRGGGTVQETQYF.

The V gene is TRBV27, the J gene TRBJ2-7, with TRBD2 matching 12 bases. The V and J ends lost 6 bases and 0 bases, in that order; junction bases with no gene match: 6. The CDR3 spans 16 residues. Germline V lookup: CDR1 MNHEY, CDR2 SMNVEV (reference sequence). The CDR3 nucleotides are TGTGCCAGCAGCGCAGGGACTAGCGGGCTCTCCTACGAGCAGTACTTC. Its translation is CASSAGTSGLSYEQYF.

The chain joins TRBV30 to TRBJ2-7, with unresolved D. This CDR3 has 12 residues. Germline V gives CDR1 GTSNPN, CDR2 SVGIG (reference sequence). The V end lost 5 bases, the J end lost 3 bases, and 11 bases lay between the germline ends. The CDR3 loop is CAWGHTVYEQYF. The CDR3 DNA reads as TGTGCCTGGGGGCACACAGTCTACGAGCAGTACTTC.

The chain recombines TRBV29-1 with TRBJ2-6, with D tentatively TRBD1 (5 bases). The CDR3 runs to 14 residues. The V gene's germline CDR1 is SQVTM and CDR2 ANQGSEA. The ends were cut back, 3 bases at V and 0 bases at J, with 6 bases in the middle. CDR3 coding DNA: TGCAGCGTTGAGGGGCCCTCTGGGGCCAACGTCCTGACTTTC. Encoded protein: CSVEGPSGANVLTF.

The chain employs TRBV6-5 and TRBJ2-1, with 9 bases identical to TRBD2. Germline V gene sequence: CDR1 MNHEY, CDR2 SVGAGI. The CDR3 runs 15 residues. Trimming cost V 0 bases and J 8 bases; bases outside gene matches: 5. For the CDR3, the DNA is TGTGCCAGCAGTTACTCAGGGCTAGCGGGACATGAGCAGTTCTTC. It encodes CASSYSGLAGHEQFF.

This sequence joins TRBV11-3 and TRBJ2-7, with 7 bases aligning to TRBD1. J was trimmed by 7 bases and V by 5 bases; bases with no gene match: 2. The V gene's germline CDR1 is SGHNT and CDR2 YENEEA. The CDR3 contains 11 residues. The DNA for the CDR3 is TGTGCCAGCAGCAAGGGACAGGAGCAGTACTTC. Its translation: CASSKGQEQYF.

The chain has TRBV24-1 and TRBJ2-6; 8 bases fit TRBD1. Germline loops: CDR1 KGHDR, CDR2 SFDVKD. The CDR3 has 16 residues. The V gene end was trimmed by 9 bases and the J gene end by 3 bases; junction bases not matched to a gene: 9. The CDR3 bases are TGTGCCACCCGTGGGCAGGGGGCGGGTGGGGCCAACGTCCTGACTTTC. This sequence encodes CATRGQGAGGANVLTF.

The chain is built from TRBV7-9 and TRBJ2-2; TRBD1 is a possible D gene (5 bases). CDR3 length: 15 residues. The germline V and J ends were trimmed by 5 bases and 2 bases, with 12 bases remaining between them. CDR1 and CDR2 from the germline V gene are SEHNR and FQNEAQ (reference sequence). CDR3 residues: CASSLRTTNTGELFF. The CDR3 DNA reads as TGTGCCAGCAGCCTCCGGACAACAAACACCGGGGAGCTGTTTTTT.

The chain recombines TRBV6-5 with TRBJ1-6, with D tentatively TRBD1 (6 bases). The ends were cut back, 4 bases at V and 7 bases at J, with 14 bases in the middle. Germline V lookup: CDR1 MNHEY, CDR2 SVGAGI. This CDR3 region has 15 residues. In DNA form, the CDR3 reads TGTGCCAGCAGTTTCTACGGACAGAGAAATTCACCCCTCCACTTT. Encoded protein: CASSFYGQRNSPLHF.